This note documents a single T cell receptor (beta chain) sequence. What it recognizes is unknown. This sample is drawn from a study of CD8+ T cells in alopecia areata. Broader study findings: Scalp sequencing also captures normal skin's resident alphabeta T cells. The study found TCR sharing across patients less clear than in mice, possibly for HLA reasons.

RNA was isolated and reverse transcribed to cDNA, the sequencing template. Data came from immunoSEQ multiplex PCR; TCRdb stores just in-frame clones and leaves some out. The data hold 150,000 to 200,000 clones, with 50% to 75% observed a single time. Germline V CDR1 and CDR2: MGHRA, YSYEKL. V shed 4 bases and J 5 bases; nucleotides not matched to a gene: 2. This CDR3 region has 14 residues. CD4+ and CD8+ T cells were sorted from PBMCs stained for CD3, CD4 and CD8. The sequenced sample was CD4+ T cells sorted from blood, obtained at week 0. This TCR was sampled from a human donor with alopecia areata. V and J are TRBV4-1 and TRBJ1-6, with TRBD1 matching over 7 bases. CDR3 DNA sequence: TGCGCCAGCAGCCTCGGGACAGATAATTCACCCCTCCACTTT. Encoded protein: CASSLGTDNSPLHF.